This entry is about one T cell receptor (beta chain). These data are taken from a study of blood T cell repertoires in COVID-19. Study in general: The samples span acute and convalescent COVID-19 from the United States, Italy and Spain.

Germline V lookup: CDR1 KGHSH, CDR2 LQKENI. This CDR3 region has 15 residues. Trimming cost V 3 bases and J 3 bases, with 11 bases left between them. Original analysis: Researchers report that nucleated cell counts were estimated from reference gene primer amplification. Profiled with immunoSEQ multiplex PCR; TCRdb holds only in-frame clones, not every one. The D gene and trimming were derived from the DNA, and the V and J assignments and clone size from that table. The sample shows 65,000 to 95,000 clones, around 85% of them seen only once. The chain recombines TRBV18 with TRBJ1-4; D unresolved. The TCR comes from an elderly man with active or convalescent COVID-19. The source material was peripheral blood. CDR3: CASSPQFSANEKLFF. The DNA of the CDR3 is TGTGCCAGCTCACCGCAGTTTTCCGCTAATGAAAAACTGTTTTTT.